These T cell receptor beta chains were read from a single sample in a study of cytomegalovirus exposure and HLA in healthy donors. Sequencing was performed with immunoSEQ multiplex PCR; in TCRdb, only in-frame clones are kept and a portion is missing. This table has 150,000 to 250,000 clones, approximately 80% appearing once. The sequenced material came from PBMCs. Every receptor here comes from a woman aged 30 to 39 in good health and CMV-seropositive. Each CDR3 is given with its conserved first and last residue. The D gene is left open where the match is weak. Clone size is given for some rows only: seen once, a few or many times, or a class if the clone is expanded.

D gene: .
J gene: TRBJ2-7
V gene: TRBV7-7
clone size: .
CDR3 DNA: TGTGCTAGCAGCAAAGATGTGGGGCACTACGAGCAGTACTTC
CDR3 protein: CASSKDVGHYEQYF

D gene: .
J gene: TRBJ2-5
V gene: TRBV27
clone size: few
CDR3 DNA: TGTGCCAGCAGTTGGCAGGGTCTGGGAGAGACCCAGTACTTC
CDR3 protein: CASSWQGLGETQYF

D gene: TRBD2
J gene: TRBJ2-7
V gene: TRBV7-9
clone size: .
CDR3 DNA: TGTGCCAGCAGCCCAGTGGGGCGGGAGGGCATTTCCTACGAGCAGTACTTC
CDR3 protein: CASSPVGREGISYEQYF

D gene: .
J gene: TRBJ2-1
V gene: TRBV29-1
clone size: .
CDR3 DNA: TGCAGCGTGGGCCGGGCGGGGACCTACAATGAGCAGTTCTTC
CDR3 protein: CSVGRAGTYNEQFF

D gene: .
J gene: TRBJ1-3
V gene: TRBV6-6
clone size: .
CDR3 DNA: TGTGCCAGCACCCCCGGGGGGCTTGGAAACACCATATATTTT
CDR3 protein: CASTPGGLGNTIYF

D gene: TRBD1
J gene: TRBJ1-5
V gene: TRBV6-5
clone size: few
CDR3 DNA: TGTGCCAGCAGTAGATCCGGGACAGGGGACCAGCCCCAGCATTTT
CDR3 protein: CASSRSGTGDQPQHF

D gene: TRBD2
J gene: TRBJ2-1
V gene: TRBV30
clone size: .
CDR3 DNA: TGTGCCTGGATTCTAGCGGGAGGGAATGAGCAGTTCTTC
CDR3 protein: CAWILAGGNEQFF

D gene: .
J gene: TRBJ1-1
V gene: TRBV19
clone size: .
CDR3 DNA: TGTGCCAGTGGCTCCCTTTGGGCAGGGGTCACTGAAGCTTTCTTT
CDR3 protein: CASGSLWAGVTEAFF

D gene: .
J gene: TRBJ1-2
V gene: TRBV18
clone size: few
CDR3 DNA: TGTGCCAGCTCACCTAGCTCGGCTGGCTACACCTTC
CDR3 protein: CASSPSSAGYTF

D gene: TRBD2
J gene: TRBJ2-1
V gene: TRBV19
clone size: .
CDR3 DNA: TGTGCCAGTACCCCTAGGGGGGGACTAGAGGGGAATGAGCAGTTCTTC
CDR3 protein: CASTPRGGLEGNEQFF

D gene: TRBD1
J gene: TRBJ2-1
V gene: TRBV11-3
clone size: .
CDR3 DNA: TGTGCCAGCAGTTCCGGACAGGGGGCGGTGGATGAGCAGTTCTTC
CDR3 protein: CASSSGQGAVDEQFF

D gene: .
J gene: TRBJ1-5
V gene: TRBV28
clone size: .
CDR3 DNA: TGTGCCAGCAGTAAAGCAGGGACTGGGAATCAGCCCCAGCATTTT
CDR3 protein: CASSKAGTGNQPQHF

D gene: TRBD1
J gene: TRBJ1-5
V gene: TRBV18
clone size: .
CDR3 DNA: TGTGCCAGCTCCCCCGCGGGGACAGGGGGCTTCACGGATCAGCCCCAGCATTTT
CDR3 protein: CASSPAGTGGFTDQPQHF

D gene: TRBD1
J gene: TRBJ1-4
V gene: TRBV9
clone size: .
CDR3 DNA: TGTGCCAGCAGCGACAGGGGGGGAACTAATGAAAAACTGTTTTTT
CDR3 protein: CASSDRGGTNEKLFF

D gene: .
J gene: TRBJ1-2
V gene: TRBV27
clone size: .
CDR3 DNA: TGTGCCAGCTGTTCAGGGAATCCTAACTATGGCTACACCTTC
CDR3 protein: CASCSGNPNYGYTF

D gene: .
J gene: TRBJ2-7
V gene: TRBV20-1
clone size: .
CDR3 DNA: TGCAGTGCTGCAGACTTCTACGAGCAGTACTTC
CDR3 protein: CSAADFYEQYF

D gene: .
J gene: TRBJ1-1
V gene: TRBV5-6
clone size: .
CDR3 DNA: TGTGCCAGCAGCCGTACAGGTTACACTGAAGCTTTCTTT
CDR3 protein: CASSRTGYTEAFF

D gene: .
J gene: TRBJ1-1
V gene: TRBV7-8
clone size: few
CDR3 DNA: TGTGCCAGCAGCCCCTTAACAGGGTGGGACACTGAAGCTTTCTTT
CDR3 protein: CASSPLTGWDTEAFF

D gene: .
J gene: TRBJ1-3
V gene: TRBV2
clone size: few
CDR3 DNA: TGTGCCAGCAGTGAATACAGCTCTGGAAACACCATATATTTT
CDR3 protein: CASSEYSSGNTIYF

D gene: .
J gene: TRBJ2-1
V gene: TRBV29-1
clone size: .
CDR3 DNA: TGCAGCGTTGTGGAGGGCTCCTACAATGAGCAGTTCTTC
CDR3 protein: CSVVEGSYNEQFF

D gene: TRBD2
J gene: TRBJ2-1
V gene: TRBV5-4
clone size: .
CDR3 DNA: TGTGCCAGCAGCTCGGCCGGGACTAGCTTGAAAAATGAGCAGTTCTTC
CDR3 protein: CASSSAGTSLKNEQFF

D gene: TRBD1
J gene: TRBJ2-3
V gene: TRBV19
clone size: .
CDR3 DNA: TGTGCCAGTAGTGGGGACAGGGGTGGCGATACAGATACGCAGTATTTT
CDR3 protein: CASSGDRGGDTDTQYF

D gene: TRBD2
J gene: TRBJ2-3
V gene: TRBV27
clone size: .
CDR3 DNA: TGTGCCAGCAGTTTTCTGGGTAGCGGGAGTTATGGCAATACAGATACGCAGTATTTT
CDR3 protein: CASSFLGSGSYGNTDTQYF

D gene: TRBD1
J gene: TRBJ1-1
V gene: TRBV5-1
clone size: .
CDR3 DNA: TGCGCCAGCAGCTCGGCAGGGGGCGCGGACACTGAAGCTTTCTTT
CDR3 protein: CASSSAGGADTEAFF

D gene: TRBD2
J gene: TRBJ2-1
V gene: TRBV27
clone size: .
CDR3 DNA: TGTGCCAGCAGACAACTAGCGGTCAGCTCCTACAATGAGCAGTTCTTC
CDR3 protein: CASRQLAVSSYNEQFF

D gene: .
J gene: TRBJ1-2
V gene: TRBV28
clone size: .
CDR3 DNA: TGTGCCAGCAGACTCACCCGTCATGGCTACACCTTC
CDR3 protein: CASRLTRHGYTF

D gene: TRBD1
J gene: TRBJ1-2
V gene: TRBV4-2
clone size: few
CDR3 DNA: TGTGCCAGCAGCCAAGGTCAGGGGGCTAAGTGGCATGGCTACACCTTC
CDR3 protein: CASSQGQGAKWHGYTF

D gene: .
J gene: TRBJ2-2
V gene: TRBV29-1
clone size: .
CDR3 DNA: TGCAGCGTTGGGGGTCAGGGAACGAACACCGGGGAGCTGTTTTTT
CDR3 protein: CSVGGQGTNTGELFF

D gene: .
J gene: TRBJ2-1
V gene: TRBV7-9
clone size: few
CDR3 DNA: TGTGCCAGCAGCTTAGTCGCTAGCTTAAATGAGCAGTTCTTC
CDR3 protein: CASSLVASLNEQFF

D gene: .
J gene: TRBJ1-2
V gene: TRBV5-4
clone size: .
CDR3 DNA: TGTGCCAGCAGCTTGGGAGGCACCTCGGGCTACACCTTC
CDR3 protein: CASSLGGTSGYTF

D gene: .
J gene: TRBJ2-7
V gene: TRBV18
clone size: .
CDR3 DNA: TGTGCCAGCTCACCCTATGCTCAGCGGGTCTACGAGCAGTACTTC
CDR3 protein: CASSPYAQRVYEQYF

D gene: .
J gene: TRBJ2-1
V gene: TRBV14
clone size: .
CDR3 DNA: TGTGCCAGCAGCCAAGGGTGGGCAGAGCAGTTCTTC
CDR3 protein: CASSQGWAEQFF

D gene: TRBD2
J gene: TRBJ2-7
V gene: TRBV7-9
clone size: few
CDR3 DNA: TGTGCCAGCAGGGATGGTGGGACTAGTCCCGAGCAGTACTTC
CDR3 protein: CASRDGGTSPEQYF